The rows below give T cell receptor beta chains drawn from one sample of a study of cytomegalovirus exposure and HLA in healthy donors. Generated by immunoSEQ multiplex PCR, the TCRdb table keeps only in-frame clones and is missing some. The sample holds about 96,000 clones; approximately 72% are singletons and the top ten take roughly 3%. Sequenced input: PBMCs. The receptors were sampled from a female donor in good health and CMV-seropositive. Both conserved end residues are part of each CDR3. The D gene is left open where the match is weak. Part of the rows lack a size; the others show once, few, many or a class for expanded clones.

D gene | J gene | V gene | clone size | CDR3 DNA | CDR3 protein
- | TRBJ2-1 | TRBV7-2 | once | TGTGCCAGCAGCTTAGATCAGGGTCGGAATGAGCAGTTCTTC | CASSLDQGRNEQFF
TRBD1 | TRBJ1-1 | TRBV7-2 | - | TGTGCCAGCAGCCGACAGGGGAATCGGAACACTGAAGCTTTCTTT | CASSRQGNRNTEAFF
TRBD1 | TRBJ2-5 | TRBV28 | - | TGTGCCAGCAGCCAGAGACAGGGCCAAGAGACCCAGTACTTC | CASSQRQGQETQYF
TRBD1 | TRBJ1-1 | TRBV30 | - | TGTGCCTGGAGTGGGCCAGGGGGATTGAGTCTGAACACTGAAGCTTTCTTT | CAWSGPGGLSLNTEAFF
- | TRBJ1-5 | TRBV19 | - | TGTGCCAGTAGTATGAGGGAAAGGCAGCCCCAGCATTTT | CASSMRERQPQHF
TRBD1 | TRBJ1-2 | TRBV28 | - | TGTGCCAGCAGTTTAAGAGACAGGGGGCAAAACTATGGCTACACCTTC | CASSLRDRGQNYGYTF
- | TRBJ2-3 | TRBV9 | - | TGTGCCAGCAGCGTAGCTGGCACAGATACGCAGTATTTT | CASSVAGTDTQYF
TRBD1 | TRBJ1-5 | TRBV27 | - | TGTGCCAGCAGTTTGGCAGGGGGCGCCCAGCCCCAGCATTTT | CASSLAGGAQPQHF
- | TRBJ2-5 | TRBV28 | - | TGTGCCAGCAGTTTTACCAGGGTAGGGAAAGAGACCCAGTACTTC | CASSFTRVGKETQYF
- | TRBJ1-2 | TRBV7-9 | - | TGTGCCAGCAGCTTATGGGCAGGGTCTAACTATGGCTACACCTTC | CASSLWAGSNYGYTF
- | TRBJ2-2 | TRBV4-3 | - | TGCGCCAGCAGCGAGGTTGGCACCGGGGAGCTGTTTTTT | CASSEVGTGELFF
- | TRBJ1-2 | TRBV6-6 | - | TGTGCCAGCAGTTCCCGACATAGACCTCACTATGGCTACACCTTC | CASSSRHRPHYGYTF
TRBD1 | TRBJ2-7 | TRBV4-3 | - | TGCGCCAGCAGCCTCTCGACAGGGGAGTCCTACGAGCAGTACTTC | CASSLSTGESYEQYF
- | TRBJ1-4 | TRBV28 | - | TGTGCCAGCAGTCCCCGGGAAGGAGGAATTAATGAAAAACTGTTTTTT | CASSPREGGINEKLFF
TRBD1 | TRBJ1-1 | TRBV5-5 | few | TGTGCCAGCAGCCTACTCACAGGGGATCCTGAAGCTTTCTTT | CASSLLTGDPEAFF
TRBD2 | TRBJ2-3 | TRBV7-2 | - | TGTGCCAGCAGCTTAGTAGCGGGGCCATCTGATACGCAGTATTTT | CASSLVAGPSDTQYF
- | TRBJ1-2 | TRBV28 | - | TGTGCCAGCGTGGGCGAGAGGGATGGCTACACCTTC | CASVGERDGYTF
TRBD1 | TRBJ1-5 | TRBV29-1 | - | TGCAGCGTTGGAACCGGGACAGGGGGCAATCAGCCCCAGCATTTT | CSVGTGTGGNQPQHF
TRBD1 | TRBJ1-1 | TRBV4-1 | - | TGCGCCAGCACGGGACAGGGGGCTTGGGACACTGAAGCTTTCTTT | CASTGQGAWDTEAFF
- | TRBJ2-1 | TRBV6-1 | - | TGTGCCAGCAGTGAAGGGGCGAGAGCCTACAATGAGCAGTTCTTC | CASSEGARAYNEQFF
- | TRBJ1-1 | TRBV28 | - | TGTGCCACTCAGGGAACGCAGAACACTGAAGCTTTCTTT | CATQGTQNTEAFF
TRBD1 | TRBJ1-4 | TRBV6-4 | - | TGTGCCAGCACCAAAGGACTTGACAGGGCCTGGAAAGGTGAAAAACTGTTTTTT | CASTKGLDRAWKGEKLFF
- | TRBJ2-5 | TRBV5-6 | - | TGTGCCAGCAGCTTGTGGCAGGGTGGTGAGACCCAGTACTTC | CASSLWQGGETQYF
TRBD1 | TRBJ1-1 | TRBV28 | few | TGTGCCAGCAGTCTAGGGACAGGGTTGGCTGAAGCTTTCTTT | CASSLGTGLAEAFF
TRBD1 | TRBJ2-1 | TRBV4-1 | - | TGCGCCAGCAGCCAAGTCCAGACAGGGTACAATGAGCAGTTCTTC | CASSQVQTGYNEQFF
- | TRBJ2-2 | TRBV27 | - | TGTGCCAGCAGAGCTCCCGGGGAGCTGTTTTTT | CASRAPGELFF
- | TRBJ1-5 | TRBV4-2 | - | TGTGCCAGCAGCCGCAATAGCGGCAGGCCTGGTTATCAGCCCCAGCATTTT | CASSRNSGRPGYQPQHF
- | TRBJ2-3 | TRBV29-1 | few | TGCAGCGCTGCCCGGGAGGATACGCAGTATTTT | CSAAREDTQYF
TRBD2 | TRBJ2-3 | TRBV7-2 | - | TGTGCCAGCAGCTTAGGCGGGGGGCTCACAGATACGCAGTATTTT | CASSLGGGLTDTQYF
- | TRBJ1-4 | TRBV30 | - | TGTGCCTGGAGTGTTAAGGGAGAGGGTGAAAAACTGTTTTTT | CAWSVKGEGEKLFF
- | TRBJ2-2 | TRBV4-3 | - | TGCGCCAGCAGCCAGTCGCGCCTAAGCGGGTCCACCGGGGAGCTGTTTTTT | CASSQSRLSGSTGELFF
- | TRBJ2-5 | TRBV30 | - | TGTGCCTGGACGGGACTCCGGTACCAAGAGACCCAGTACTTC | CAWTGLRYQETQYF
- | TRBJ2-7 | TRBV5-1 | - | TGCGCCAGCAGCTTGGGGAGCTCCTACGAGCAGTACTTC | CASSLGSSYEQYF
- | TRBJ2-7 | TRBV5-1 | few | TGCGCCAGCAGCGGGGGGGCGACTAGTAATCCTCCTAACGAGCAGTACTTC | CASSGGATSNPPNEQYF
TRBD1 | TRBJ2-2 | TRBV29-1 | - | TGCAGCGTACCGGGACAGGTATCGACCGGGGAGCTGTTTTTT | CSVPGQVSTGELFF
TRBD2 | TRBJ2-7 | TRBV11-2 | once | TGTGCCAGCAGCTTCTCGACTAGCGGGCTTTACGAGCAGTACTTC | CASSFSTSGLYEQYF
- | TRBJ2-5 | TRBV9 | - | TGTGCCAGCAGCGTGTCCCCGTCCCAAGAGACCCAGTACTTC | CASSVSPSQETQYF
- | TRBJ1-6 | TRBV6-5 | - | TGTGCCAGCAGTTACCGGGAAGCTAATTCACCCCTCCACTTT | CASSYREANSPLHF
TRBD1 | TRBJ2-7 | TRBV5-6 | - | TGTGCCAGCAGCTTGGGACAGGGGTCCTACGAGCAGTACTTC | CASSLGQGSYEQYF
TRBD1 | TRBJ2-5 | TRBV14 | - | TGTGCCAGCAGCCAAGCTACCGGGACAGGGGAAGAGACCCAGTACTTC | CASSQATGTGEETQYF
- | TRBJ2-5 | TRBV20-1 | - | TGCAGTGCGCCTAGAGTGGAGACCCAGTACTTC | CSAPRVETQYF
- | TRBJ1-2 | TRBV29-1 | - | TGCAGCGCCCAAGGAGGGCCCGGGAGGAAAACTAACTTC | CSAQGGPGRKTNF
TRBD1 | TRBJ2-7 | TRBV28 | few | TGTGCCAGCAGTTTATCTACAGGGGGCTACGAGCAGTACTTC | CASSLSTGGYEQYF
- | TRBJ1-3 | TRBV4-1 | - | TGCGCCAGCAGCTTTCACGAGTTGGCTGGAAACACCATATATTTT | CASSFHELAGNTIYF
TRBD2 | TRBJ2-3 | TRBV6-4 | few | TGTGCCAGCAGTGAACTAGCGGGGGGGCCACTAGATACGCAGTATTTT | CASSELAGGPLDTQYF
TRBD1 | TRBJ1-1 | TRBV11-2 | - | TGTGCCAGCAGGGCGGGACAGGTCTACACTGAAGCTTTCTTT | CASRAGQVYTEAFF
TRBD2 | TRBJ2-4 | TRBV4-3 | - | TGCGCCAGCAGCACCCGACTAGCGGGGGGGCGTCGGAACATTCAGTACTTC | CASSTRLAGGRRNIQYF
- | TRBJ2-3 | TRBV10-3 | - | TGTGCCATCAGTGAGTCGGCAGGCACAGATCCCACAGATACGCAGTATTTT | CAISESAGTDPTDTQYF
TRBD1 | TRBJ1-5 | TRBV4-1 | - | TGCGCCAGCAGCTCACTACCGGGACAGATTCAGCCCCAGCATTTT | CASSSLPGQIQPQHF
- | TRBJ2-1 | TRBV15 | - | TGTGCCACCAGCAGAGGGACAGACAATGAGCAGTTCTTC | CATSRGTDNEQFF
TRBD2 | TRBJ2-7 | TRBV4-1 | - | TGCGCCAGCAGCCCGGGACTAGCGGGGCGGAACTGGGGGGAGCAGTACTTC | CASSPGLAGRNWGEQYF
TRBD1 | TRBJ2-7 | TRBV5-1 | - | TGCGCCAGCACCCTAACCCCCCGGGACAGGGGCACCTCCAGCTACGAGCAGTACTTC | CASTLTPRDRGTSSYEQYF